Listed here are 8 T cell receptor beta chains from one sample, sequenced in a study of blood T cells in healthy people across ages. Primers used in a second PCR of about 6 to 12 cycles were a sample-barcoded 5' primer and a J-beta primer mix. One entry per CDR3 protein, called by TCRdb with MiXCR from the 5' RACE reads. The table records some 670,000 distinct CDR3 sequences, approximately 52% of them present only once. Specimen: blood. All receptors derive from a woman older than 75 in good health.

This clonotype was seen at least ten times. This rearrangement joins TRBV14 to TRBJ1-2; TRBD1 aligns across 8 bases. CDR3 length equals 15 residues. Trimming cost V 1 base and J 11 bases; bases outside gene matches: 12. Germline CDR1 reads SGHDN; CDR2 reads FVKESK. CDR3 residues: CASSQGTGGIFRYTF. As DNA, the CDR3 is TGTGCCAGCAGCCAAGGCACAGGGGGAATCTTCCGGTACACCTTC.

V is TRBV27 and J is TRBJ2-5, with D hard to call. Germline CDR1 MNHEY, CDR2 SMNVEV (reference sequence). V was clipped by 5 bases and J by 11 bases, with 3 bases between them. The CDR3 is 8 amino acids. The CDR3 bases are TGTGCCAGCAGTCAACAGTACTTC. This translates into CASSQQYF.

The chain couples TRBV25-1 to TRBJ2-1; maybe TRBD2 (6 bases). Germline loops: CDR1 MGHDK, CDR2 SYGVNS. The CDR3 length is 18 residues. V lost 0 bases and J lost 0, with 15 bases in between. CDR3 loop: CASSEYYTGVSSYNEQFF. In DNA form, the CDR3 reads TGTGCCAGCAGTGAATATTATACGGGAGTCAGCTCCTACAATGAGCAGTTCTTC.

Concerning this clonotype itself: Just one base apart from a much larger clone, this may be a read error. The chain carries TRBV10-3 and TRBJ2-1, with 11 bases identical to TRBD1. This CDR3 is 19 amino acids long. Germline V gives CDR1 ENHRY, CDR2 SYGVKD. For the CDR3, the DNA is TGTGCCATCAGTGAGAGGACAGGGGGCCGGATTACCTCCTGCAATGAGCAGTTCTTC. Translated, it gives CAISERTGGRITSCNEQFF.

V and J are TRBV3-1 and TRBJ1-1, with D hard to call. CDR1 LGHDT and CDR2 YNNKEL come from the germline V gene (reference sequence). This CDR3 is 12 amino acids long. V dropped 1 base and J dropped 5 bases, with 5 bases sitting between them. CDR3 sequence: CASSQAWTEAFF. CDR3 nucleotides: TGTGCCAGCAGCCAAGCATGGACTGAAGCTTTCTTT.

The chain joins TRBV7-9 to TRBJ2-7; perhaps TRBD2 as D (5 bases). From germline, CDR1 is SEHNR and CDR2 FQNEAQ (reference sequence). Trimming removed 0 bases at V and 3 bases at J, with 9 bases between. The CDR3 runs 14 residues. In DNA, the CDR3 is TGTGCCAGCAGCTTAGCCGGGGTACGCTACGAGCAGTACTTC. The encoded protein is CASSLAGVRYEQYF. The variable domain in full, completed from reference TRBV7-9 and TRBJ2-7, reads DTGVSQNPRHKITKRGQNVTFRCDPISEHNRLYWYRQTLGQGPEFLTYFQNEAQLEKSRLLSDRFSAERPKGSFSTLEIQRTEQGDSAMYLCASSLAGVRYEQYFGPGTRLTVT.

In nucleotides, the CDR3 is TGTGCCAGCACACGGACAGGATTTAACTATGGCTACACCTTC. Its translation: CASTRTGFNYGYTF. V usage is TRBV25-1 and J usage is TRBJ1-2; 7 bases align to TRBD1. The V segment lost 7 bases and the J segment 1 base; nucleotides outside the gene matches: 6. The CDR3 sequence is 14 residues long. The germline gives CDR1 MGHDK, CDR2 SYGVNS.

The chain recombines TRBV20-1 with TRBJ2-3; 14 nucleotides line up with TRBD2. The V gene end was trimmed by 2 bases and the J gene end by 0 bases; junction bases not matched to a gene: 10. The CDR3 runs 19 residues. The V gene's germline CDR1 is DFQATT and CDR2 SNEGSKA (reference sequence). In DNA form, the CDR3 reads TGCAGTGCTAGACCTCCAGGGACTAGCGGGGGAACTAGCACAGATACGCAGTATTTT. Its protein is CSARPPGTSGGTSTDTQYF.